The 8 T cell receptor beta chains listed next were all sequenced from one sample in a study of blood T cell repertoires in COVID-19. The table came from immunoSEQ multiplex PCR; TCRdb's copy has only in-frame clones and leaves some out. The sample consists of some 96,000 clones, about 86% of them appearing once. Sequencing was carried out using peripheral blood. The receptor source for this set is a man older than 75 with acute or convalescent COVID-19.

The chain recombines TRBV24-1 with TRBJ2-2; tentative D call: TRBD1 (6 bases). The V end was cut by 6 bases, the J end by 5 bases, with 12 bases between. The CDR3 extends over 14 amino acids. CDR1 KGHDR and CDR2 SFDVKD come from the germline V gene. CDR3 bases: TGTGCCACCAGTATGGGACAATGGACCGGGGAGCTGTTTTTT. Its protein product is CATSMGQWTGELFF.

In its sample, this clone was seen once. This rearrangement joins TRBV2 to TRBJ2-2, with TRBD2 identical over 7 bases. V lost 6 bases, J lost 6 bases, and 7 bases stayed unmatched. Germline CDR1 reads SNHLY; CDR2 reads FYNNEI. CDR3 length: 14 residues. The CDR3 region is CASSPAGLAGELFF. The CDR3 bases are TGTGCCAGCAGCCCCGCCGGACTAGCCGGGGAGCTGTTTTTT. The full variable domain, completed using reference TRBV2 and TRBJ2-2, is EPEVTQTPSHQVTQMGQEVILRCVPISNHLYFYWYRQILGQKVEFLVSFYNNEISEKSEIFDDQFSVERPDGSNFTLKIRSTKLEDSAMYFCASSPAGLAGELFFGEGSRLTVL.

The chain combines TRBV29-1 with TRBJ2-1, with TRBD2 identical over 8 bases. Germline lookup yields CDR1 SQVTM and CDR2 ANQGSEA. V was pared by 7 bases and J by 7 bases, with 12 bases of the junction left unmatched. CDR3 length: 14 residues. Here the CDR3 DNA reads TGCAGCGGGGCGGAAGCGGGAGTCCTTAATGAGCAGTTCTTC. Amino acids: CSGAEAGVLNEQFF.

The chain couples TRBV2 to TRBJ1-6; D is ambiguous. The germline CDR1 and CDR2 sequences are SNHLY and FYNNEI. This CDR3 spans 13 amino acids. The V end lost 8 bases, the J end lost 8 bases, and 13 bases lay between the germline ends. CDR3 loop: CASGSLQDSPLHF. DNA of the CDR3: TGTGCCAGCGGTTCTCTTCAGGATTCACCCCTCCACTTT. The entire variable domain, with the rest obtained from reference TRBV2 and TRBJ1-6, is as follows: EPEVTQTPSHQVTQMGQEVILRCVPISNHLYFYWYRQILGQKVEFLVSFYNNEISEKSEIFDDQFSVERPDGSNFTLKIRSTKLEDSAMYFCASGSLQDSPLHFGNGTRLTVT.

This rearrangement joins TRBV5-1 to TRBJ1-1, with D tentatively TRBD1 (6 bases). The CDR3 contains 13 residues. Germline V lookup: CDR1 SGHRS, CDR2 YFSETQ. With 2 bases removed from V and 5 bases from J, the gap between germline ends came to 10 bases. The CDR3 sequence: CASSFEQGTEAFF. The CDR3 coding sequence is TGCGCCAGCAGCTTCGAACAGGGAACTGAAGCTTTCTTT.

The rearrangement links TRBV19 to TRBJ1-5; D is uncertain. This CDR3 has 14 amino acids. Germline CDR1 LNHDA, CDR2 SQIVND (reference sequence). Trimming pared 1 base from V and 6 bases from J, leaving 10 bases between. As DNA, the CDR3 is TGTGCCAGTAGTATAGGCGGCCGGGGTCAGCCCCAGCATTTT. Protein product: CASSIGGRGQPQHF.

This chain connects TRBV30 to TRBJ2-1, with TRBD2 matching 11 bases. Germline V gene sequence: CDR1 GTSNPN, CDR2 SVGIG (reference sequence). The CDR3 loop spans 15 amino acids. J gave up 5 bases and V 1 base, and 4 bases lay outside the gene matches. Written as DNA, the CDR3 is TGTGCCTGGAGTGGCGGGACTAGCGGCCACAATGAGCAGTTCTTC. The encoded protein is CAWSGGTSGHNEQFF. The full variable domain, with the rest looked up from reference TRBV30 and TRBJ2-1, is SQTIHQWPATLVQPVGSPLSLECTVEGTSNPNLYWYRQAAGRGLQLLFYSVGIGQISSEVPQNLSASRPQDRQFILSSKKLLLSDSGFYLCAWSGGTSGHNEQFFGPGTRLTVL.

This sequence joins TRBV9 and TRBJ2-7; perhaps TRBD2 as D (5 bases). Trimming took 2 bases from V and 6 from J, leaving 21 bases between them. The CDR3 spans 16 residues. CDR1 SGDLS and CDR2 YYNGEE come from the germline V gene. CDR3 residues: CASSVTAGNLPTEQYF. The CDR3 DNA is TGTGCCAGCAGCGTTACTGCGGGCAATCTACCCACCGAGCAGTACTTC.